The sample holds a few counts of the clone carrying this T cell receptor (beta chain). cDNA synthesis used the whole RNA isolate, giving expressed TCRB sequences. Clones were read by immunoSEQ multiplex PCR, and TCRdb kept only the in-frame ones, dropping some. The profile shows 250,000 to 300,000 clones, under 8.5% of them singletons. This sample was included in a study of beta chain features in type 1 diabetes. This CDR3 comprises 16 residues. V gene TRBV1 combines with J gene TRBJ1-1. TRBV1 is termed a pseudogene. The sequencing sample was made of central memory CD4+ T cells from blood. This TCR derives from a young woman in good health. DNA of the CDR3: TGCACCAGCAGCCAACGGGAGCAAGTGAGGGGCACTGAAGCTTTCTTT. The encoded protein is CTSSQREQVRGTEAFF.